One and the same sample provided the 13 T cell receptor beta chains below, sequenced in a study of blood T cell repertoires in COVID-19. Method: immunoSEQ multiplex PCR; TCRdb's copy keeps in-frame clones and lacks some. The sample has tens of thousands of clones; roughly 85% are singletons. Sequenced: peripheral blood. These receptors were collected from a human donor in a cohort sampled during active COVID-19.

The chain employs TRBV2 and TRBJ2-3; 8 nucleotides match TRBD1. Per germline, CDR1 SNHLY and CDR2 FYNNEI. V lost 5 bases to trimming and J lost 0 bases; unmatched junction nucleotides: 1. The CDR3 consists of 14 residues. CDR3: CASSRDRSTDTQYF. CDR3 DNA sequence: TGTGCCAGCAGTCGGGACAGGAGCACAGATACGCAGTATTTT.

This chain uses TRBV6-5 with TRBJ1-2, with D hard to call. This CDR3 is 15 amino acids long. The germline V gene has CDR1 MNHEY and CDR2 SVGAGI. Trimming took 0 bases from V and 0 from J, leaving 8 bases between them. This CDR3 reads CASSYSGPSNYGYTF. CDR3 coding DNA: TGTGCCAGCAGTTACTCTGGGCCTTCTAACTATGGCTACACCTTC.

This sequence joins TRBV7-2 and TRBJ2-5, with 10 bases that match TRBD1. The CDR3 spans 14 residues. V lost 1 base and J lost 4; bases outside the gene matches: 0. Germline V gene sequence: CDR1 SGHTA, CDR2 FQGNSA. Here the CDR3 reads CASSLGTGGETQYF. CDR3 sequence (DNA): TGTGCCAGCAGCTTAGGGACAGGGGGAGAGACCCAGTACTTC.

The chain employs TRBV28 and TRBJ2-3; 14 nucleotides line up with TRBD2. The CDR3 loop spans 18 amino acids. Germline-derived CDR1 and CDR2 are MDHEN and SYDVKM. The trim removed 5 bases at V and 4 bases at J, leaving 11 bases unmatched. The DNA for the CDR3 is TGTGCCAGCAGTCTTATACCGGGACTAGCGGGAGTCGCAGATACGCAGTATTTT. This translates into CASSLIPGLAGVADTQYF. The full variable domain, its missing parts supplied by reference TRBV28 and TRBJ2-3, is DVKVTQSSRYLVKRTGEKVFLECVQDMDHENMFWYRQDPGLGLRLIYFSYDVKMKEKGDIPEGYSVSREKKERFSLILESASTNQTSMYLCASSLIPGLAGVADTQYFGPGTRLTVL.

This clone was seen once. This sequence joins TRBV6-5 and TRBJ2-5; 8 bases fit TRBD2. CDR3 size: 15 residues. The germline V gene encodes CDR1 MNHEY and CDR2 SVGAGI. The ends lost 8 bases at V and 5 bases at J; junction bases unmatched: 13. The CDR3 loop is CASGPVGLAGETQYF. CDR3 bases: TGTGCCAGCGGCCCGGTAGGGCTAGCGGGTGAGACCCAGTACTTC.

The rearrangement uses TRBV15 and TRBJ2-3; 13 positions match TRBD2. Germline trimming cut 1 base from V and 4 bases from J; bases unmatched to any gene: 2. Germline V gene data show CDR1 as LNHNV and CDR2 as YYDKDF (reference sequence). This CDR3 has 16 residues. As DNA, the CDR3 is TGTGCCACCAGCAGAGGAACTAGCGGGGGGGCAGATACGCAGTATTTT. Protein product: CATSRGTSGGADTQYF.

The chain recombines TRBV9 with TRBJ1-4; 11 bases map to TRBD1. Unmatched junction bases numbered 7, after V lost 3 bases and J lost 3 bases. The germline V gene encodes CDR1 SGDLS and CDR2 YYNGEE. The CDR3 sequence is 17 residues long. The CDR3 region is CASSGRTGGEANEKLFF. Here the CDR3 DNA reads TGTGCCAGCAGCGGACGGACAGGGGGCGAAGCTAATGAAAAACTGTTTTTT.

This chain joins TRBV11-2 and TRBJ2-7; TRBD2 aligns across 11 bases. CDR3 size: 16 residues. Germline V CDR1 and CDR2: SGHAT, FQNNGV. V was pared by 7 bases and J by 4 bases, with 12 bases of the junction left unmatched. CDR3 protein: CASTPGGGLAAYEQYF. The CDR3 region has the DNA TGTGCCAGCACCCCGGGAGGGGGACTAGCGGCTTACGAGCAGTACTTC.

A single count supports this clone. This chain joins TRBV6-5 and TRBJ1-1, with 11 bases identical to TRBD1. The CDR3 is 13 residues long. CDR1 and CDR2 from the germline V gene are MNHEY and SVGAGI. V lost 9 bases to trimming and J lost 4 bases; unmatched junction nucleotides: 4. The CDR3 spells CASRDRGITEAFF. In DNA form, the CDR3 reads TGTGCCAGTAGGGACAGGGGGATCACTGAAGCTTTCTTT.

The CDR3 nucleotides read TGTGCCAGCAGTGAACTCAGGGGGCCGGACATTCAGTACTTC. This gives the protein CASSELRGPDIQYF. The chain employs TRBV6-1 and TRBJ2-4; 8 bases are shared with TRBD1. The CDR3 contains 14 residues. The J segment lost 8 bases and the V segment lost 2 bases, leaving 5 bases of the junction unmatched. The V gene's germline CDR1 is MNHNS and CDR2 SASEGT.

The chain uses TRBV25-1 and TRBJ2-1; TRBD1 aligns across 7 bases. Germline lookup yields CDR1 MGHDK and CDR2 SYGVNS. Trimming at V came to 1 base and at J to 2 bases, leaving 2 bases not matched to a gene. The CDR3 has 15 amino acids. CDR3 sequence (DNA): TGTGCCAGCAGTGAATCACAGGGGACCTACAATGAGCAGTTCTTC. Residues: CASSESQGTYNEQFF. Drawing the rest from reference TRBV25-1 and TRBJ2-1, the complete variable domain is EADIYQTPRYLVIGTGKKITLECSQTMGHDKMYWYQQDPGMELHLIHYSYGVNSTEKGDLSSESTVSRIRTEHFPLTLESARPSHTSQYLCASSESQGTYNEQFFGPGTRLTVL.

This rearrangement joins TRBV4-2 to TRBJ1-2; TRBD1 is a possible D gene (6 bases). The CDR3 spans 16 residues. V lost 4 bases and J 8 bases, leaving 23 bases between the germline ends. Looked up from germline, CDR1 is LGHNA and CDR2 is YNFKEQ. CDR3 bases: TGTGCCAGCAGCCCCAGTCCGAGAGGGGGGGCGAACGGCTACACCTTC. Protein sequence: CASSPSPRGGANGYTF.

This clone was found many times. The chain is built from TRBV28 and TRBJ2-7; D is perhaps TRBD1 (6 bases). This CDR3 has 13 residues. The V gene's germline CDR1 is MDHEN and CDR2 SYDVKM. With 2 bases removed from V and 6 bases from J, the gap between germline ends came to 11 bases. The CDR3 loop is CASSLTGTVEQYF. Written as DNA, the CDR3 is TGTGCCAGCAGTTTAACAGGGACGGTCGAGCAGTACTTC.